These 28 T cell receptor beta chains originate from one sample sequenced in a study of T cells in Graves' hyperthyroidism and ophthalmopathy. Amplification of TCR beta CDR3 regions used RNA as the template. First-round RT-PCR with HTBI primers amplified the TCR CDR3 region. TCRdb analysed the multiplex PCR reads with MiXCR anew, one entry per CDR3 protein. The sample contains fewer than 650,000 distinct CDR3 sequences, 11% to 15% of which appear only once. The sequenced sample was blood. The receptor set was obtained from a woman under 30 with Graves' ophthalmopathy.

This clonotype was counted at least ten times. The J gene is TRBJ2-7, the V gene TRBV3-1, with D perhaps matching TRBD2 (5 bases). In germline, CDR1 is LGHDT, CDR2 YNNKEL (reference sequence). V was shortened by 1 base and J by 1 base, with 5 bases between the two germline ends. The CDR3 is 13 amino acids. The CDR3 DNA reads TGTGCCAGCAGCCAAGGGACTTCCTACGAGCAGTACTTC. It codes for CASSQGTSYEQYF.

This clonotype came up many times. The rearrangement links TRBV24-1 to TRBJ2-1; 10 bases map to TRBD2. This CDR3 is 17 amino acids long. Per germline, CDR1 KGHDR and CDR2 SFDVKD. V was pared by 8 bases and J by 6 bases, with 15 bases of the junction left unmatched. The CDR3 DNA reads as TGTGCCACCAATTCAAGAGACGCTAGCGGGAGAATCAATGAGCAGTTCTTC. Its translation is CATNSRDASGRINEQFF.

Ten or more counts support this clonotype. The rearrangement joins TRBV12-3 or TRBV12-4 to TRBJ1-2; D gene unclear. V was cut by 6 bases and J by 6 bases, with 14 bases left in between. CDR3 size: 13 residues. CDR3 DNA: TGTGCCAGCAGGACAAGTTGGGAGGATGGCTACACCTTC. Its translation: CASRTSWEDGYTF.

The rearrangement links TRBV25-1 to TRBJ1-6; D is unresolved. In germline, CDR1 is MGHDK, CDR2 SYGVNS. V lost 6 bases to trimming and J lost 5 bases, with 8 bases between them. The length of the CDR3 is 13 residues. The CDR3 protein is CASSRNHNSPLHF. For the CDR3, the DNA is TGTGCCAGCAGCAGGAACCATAATTCACCCCTCCACTTT. Drawing the rest from reference TRBV25-1 and TRBJ1-6, the complete variable domain is EADIYQTPRYLVIGTGKKITLECSQTMGHDKMYWYQQDPGMELHLIHYSYGVNSTEKGDLSSESTVSRIRTEHFPLTLESARPSHTSQYLCASSRNHNSPLHFGNGTRLTVT.

This clonotype was detected many times. This sequence joins TRBV12-5 and TRBJ2-5; TRBD2 matches at 12 bases. Trimming took 0 bases from V and 6 from J; bases not matched to a gene: 5. CDR3 length: 16 amino acids. Germline V gene sequence: CDR1 LGHNT, CDR2 FRNRAP. The chain's CDR3 is CASGLVGLAGGKTQYF. The CDR3 DNA reads as TGTGCTAGTGGTTTGGTAGGGCTAGCGGGAGGGAAGACCCAGTACTTC.

Many counts were recorded for this clonotype. This chain links TRBV3-1 with TRBJ2-3; D is unresolved. The V gene's germline CDR1 is LGHDT and CDR2 YNNKEL (reference sequence). The CDR3 contains 16 residues. With 0 bases removed from V and 2 bases from J, the gap between germline ends came to 12 bases. This chain's CDR3 is CASSQDWAAATDTQYF. In nucleotides, the CDR3 is TGTGCCAGCAGCCAAGATTGGGCGGCGGCCACAGATACGCAGTATTTT.

This clonotype was counted many times. This chain joins TRBV6-1 and TRBJ2-7, with TRBD1 matching over 11 bases. J lost 1 base, V lost 6 bases, and 8 bases had no gene match. The CDR3 runs 16 residues. Germline assignment: CDR1 MNHNS and CDR2 SASEGT. This CDR3 is CASRGAGTGGSYEQYF. In DNA form, the CDR3 reads TGTGCCAGCAGGGGGGCCGGGACAGGGGGTTCCTACGAGCAGTACTTC.

This clonotype was counted only a few times. This sequence joins TRBV6-6 and TRBJ1-3; the D gene is possibly TRBD1 (6 bases). Germline CDR1 and CDR2: MNHNY and SVGAGI (reference sequence). Trimming left V 0 bases short and J 4 bases short, with 10 bases between. The CDR3 covers 15 residues. CDR3 sequence (DNA): TGTGCCAGCAGTTACTCACCGGGGGGCGGAAACACCATATATTTT. Its translation is CASSYSPGGGNTIYF.

The chain uses TRBV9 and TRBJ2-1; 13 nucleotides align to TRBD2. CDR1 is SGDLS, CDR2 YYNGEE, per germline. The V segment lost 4 bases and the J segment 15 bases; nucleotides outside the gene matches: 7. CDR3 size: 13 residues. CDR3 residues: CASSIGLAGVLFF. The CDR3 DNA is TGTGCCAGCAGCATTGGACTAGCGGGAGTTCTGTTCTTC.

The table lists this clonotype with many counts. The chain uses TRBV2 and TRBJ2-7; D unclear. V gave up 5 bases and J gave up 0 bases, with 5 bases separating them. The CDR3 is made up of 12 amino acids. CDR1 is SNHLY and CDR2 is FYNNEI in the germline V gene. The CDR3 sequence is CASSPHSYEQYF. In nucleotides, the CDR3 is TGTGCCAGCAGTCCTCACTCCTACGAGCAGTACTTC.

This clonotype was picked up many times. The rearrangement links TRBV7-2 to TRBJ2-4; D ambiguous. Deletions cut 1 base from V and 3 bases from J, with 13 bases between. Per the germline V gene, CDR1 is SGHTA and CDR2 is FQGNSA. The CDR3 has 16 residues. CDR3 region: CASSLGAFRVKNIQYF. For the CDR3, the DNA is TGTGCCAGCAGCTTAGGAGCGTTCCGGGTCAAAAACATTCAGTACTTC.

The CDR3 reads CASSGGTLDYEQYF. For the CDR3, the DNA is TGTGCCAGCAGTGGCGGGACACTAGACTACGAGCAGTACTTC. The chain recombines TRBV28 with TRBJ2-7; D could derive from TRBD1 or TRBD2 (6 bases each). V shed 5 bases and J shed 3 bases, with 14 bases lying between them. Germline values: CDR1 MDHEN, CDR2 SYDVKM. CDR3 length equals 14 residues.

The chain has TRBV27 and TRBJ1-6; D is unclear. This CDR3 has 13 amino acids. V shed 4 bases and J shed 8 bases, with 9 bases lying between them. The germline gives CDR1 MNHEY, CDR2 SMNVEV (reference sequence). Written as DNA, the CDR3 is TGTGCCAGCAGTTCGTCAATCTATTCACCCCTCCACTTT. Protein: CASSSSIYSPLHF.

This clonotype was recorded at least ten times. This sequence joins TRBV30 and TRBJ2-2; the D is unclear. The CDR3 sequence is 11 residues long. Germline CDR1 GTSNPN, CDR2 SVGIG (reference sequence). Between the trimmed V and J ends, which lost 4 bases and 6 bases, there was a span of 6 bases. The CDR3 DNA reads as TGTGCCTGGACGGCTGCCGGGGAGCTGTTTTTT. Protein: CAWTAAGELFF.

The V call is TRBV11-3, the J call TRBJ2-1; D may correspond to TRBD1 or TRBD2 (5 bases each). The germline CDR1 and CDR2 sequences are SGHNT and YENEEA. This CDR3 comprises 14 residues. Trimming cost V 6 bases and J 6 bases, with 15 bases left between them. Written as DNA, the CDR3 is TGTGCCAGCAGGGGGGTCCGATCGGGCAATGAGCAGTTCTTC. Translating it yields CASRGVRSGNEQFF.

This clonotype was found a few times. The V call is TRBV7-9, the J call TRBJ2-5; D is undetermined. The germline CDR1 and CDR2 sequences are SEHNR and FQNEAQ (reference sequence). The CDR3 is made up of 15 amino acids. V dropped 5 bases and J dropped 1 base, with 14 bases sitting between them. The CDR3 DNA reads as TGTGCCAGCAGCCCCCGCGATAGGGCCCAAGAGACCCAGTACTTC. It yields the protein CASSPRDRAQETQYF.

The chain uses TRBV6-2 or TRBV6-3 and TRBJ2-4; 9 bases agree with TRBD1. Losses at the gene ends were 6 bases for V and 5 bases for J; bases not matched to a gene: 5. CDR1 and CDR2 (germline): MNHEY, SVGEGT. The CDR3 length is 14 residues. Here the CDR3 DNA reads TGTGCCAGCAGCGGATGGACAGGGGAAAACATTCAGTACTTC. This codes for CASSGWTGENIQYF.

The sample holds many counts of this clonotype. The J gene is TRBJ2-7, the V gene TRBV28; 7 positions match TRBD2. Germline V CDR1 and CDR2: MDHEN, SYDVKM. The CDR3 consists of 15 residues. The V and J ends lost 2 bases and 9 bases, in that order; junction bases with no gene match: 13. The CDR3 here is CASSLGGGGPSRQYF. The CDR3 region has the DNA TGTGCCAGCAGTTTAGGCGGGGGTGGACCAAGTAGGCAGTACTTC.

In its sample, this clonotype was seen many times. The J gene is TRBJ2-6, the V gene TRBV12-3 or TRBV12-4; possible D gene TRBD1, 5 bases. This CDR3 spans 16 amino acids. V was trimmed by 6 bases and J by 2 bases, leaving 14 bases between them. DNA for the CDR3: TGTGCCAGCAGCTCCTTTTTGACAGCTGGGGCCAACGTCCTGACTTTC. Amino acids: CASSSFLTAGANVLTF.

The rearrangement links TRBV19 to TRBJ2-5, with 7 bases identical to TRBD2. Germline values: CDR1 LNHDA, CDR2 SQIVND (reference sequence). V shed 1 base and J 5 bases; nucleotides not matched to a gene: 7. The length of the CDR3 is 15 residues. CDR3 nucleotide sequence: TGTGCCAGTAGTATAGCGGCGGGAGAGAGGGAGACCCAGTACTTC. As protein: CASSIAAGERETQYF.

This clonotype was recorded many times. V is TRBV4-2 and J is TRBJ1-2, with 7 nucleotides matching TRBD1. With V trimmed by 4 bases and J by 4 bases, 6 bases remained unmatched. CDR1 and CDR2 from the germline V gene are LGHNA and YNFKEQ. The CDR3 spans 14 residues. DNA for the CDR3: TGTGCCAGCAGCCCAGGGGGAAGGAGCTATGGCTACACCTTC. The encoded protein is CASSPGGRSYGYTF.

This clonotype was counted at least ten times. The chain is built from TRBV20-1 and TRBJ2-7; possibly TRBD1 or TRBD2 for D (5 bases each). Germline CDR1 reads DFQATT; CDR2 reads SNEGSKA (reference sequence). This CDR3 region has 15 residues. Between the trimmed V and J ends, which lost 4 bases and 0 bases, there was a span of 16 bases. This CDR3 reads CSATFLGTGSYEQYF. CDR3 DNA: TGCAGTGCTACCTTCCTCGGGACGGGCTCCTACGAGCAGTACTTC.

This clonotype was picked up many times. This rearrangement joins TRBV12-3 or TRBV12-4 to TRBJ1-6; 11 bases fit TRBD1. Trimming took 3 bases from V and 7 from J; bases not matched to a gene: 8. The CDR3 has 17 residues. In nucleotides, the CDR3 is TGTGCCAGCAGTTTTAAATGGACAGGGGGCCTGAATTCACCCCTCCACTTT. Translated: CASSFKWTGGLNSPLHF.

The chain is built from TRBV29-1 and TRBJ2-3, with TRBD2 matching 12 bases. This CDR3 contains 20 residues. J was trimmed by 0 bases and V by 0 bases; bases with no gene match: 13. Germline V gene data show CDR1 as SQVTM and CDR2 as ANQGSEA. The CDR3 spells CSVEDGSPGTSGFSTDTQYF. CDR3 DNA: TGCAGCGTTGAAGATGGATCGCCGGGGACTAGCGGGTTTAGCACAGATACGCAGTATTTT.

Many counts were recorded for this clonotype. The chain employs TRBV28 and TRBJ2-7, with D uncertain. The CDR3 has 16 residues. V dropped 5 bases and J dropped 3 bases, with 20 bases sitting between them. Germline CDR1 is MDHEN and CDR2 is SYDVKM. The CDR3 DNA reads as TGTGCCAGCAGTCACTTATTGGCCTGGCGGATCTACGAGCAGTACTTC. It specifies CASSHLLAWRIYEQYF.

This clonotype occurred many times. The chain carries TRBV3-1 and TRBJ2-2, with TRBD1 identical over 7 bases. This CDR3 has 16 residues. The germline gives CDR1 LGHDT, CDR2 YNNKEL (reference sequence). With 0 bases clipped from V and 5 bases from J, the junction kept 6 bases outside the gene matches. The CDR3 reads CASSQDTGERTGELFF. CDR3 DNA: TGTGCCAGCAGCCAAGATACAGGGGAGAGGACCGGGGAGCTGTTTTTT.

V usage is TRBV30 and J usage is TRBJ2-7; no definite D call. V was pared by 3 bases and J by 7 bases, with 16 bases between. The germline gives CDR1 GTSNPN, CDR2 SVGIG (reference sequence). The CDR3 is made up of 13 amino acids. The CDR3 DNA reads as TGTGCCTGGAGCCCCATCAGGAATGGGGAGCAGTACTTC. It specifies CAWSPIRNGEQYF.

V usage is TRBV30 and J usage is TRBJ2-7; D uncertain. Germline lookup yields CDR1 GTSNPN and CDR2 SVGIG (reference sequence). The CDR3 runs 12 residues. V was clipped by 0 bases and J by 4 bases, with 7 bases between them. CDR3 protein: CAWSVLSYEQYF. Written as DNA, the CDR3 is TGTGCCTGGAGTGTACTCTCGTACGAGCAGTACTTC.